The rows below give T cell receptor beta chains drawn from one sample of a study of metastatic and nonmetastatic thyroid tumors. TCRdb re-called the PCR reads through MiXCR. The sample has about 28,000 clones, 15% to 20% seen once; the top ten hold over 3.5%. The sample was blood. The receptors were gathered from a female donor with papillary thyroid cancer or a benign thyroid nodule (not recorded which). Some clones in this sample may be carry-over from other donors' samples. Both conserved end residues are part of each CDR3. For some rows the clone size is stated as once, few or many, or as a class when expanded; others skip it.

v_call,cdr3_length,clone_size,j_call,cdr3_aa
TRBV5-1,17,many,TRBJ1-4,CASSLWGGGSTNEKLFF
TRBV2,14,few,TRBJ1-6,CASSALYLGSPLHF
TRBV11-2,15,.,TRBJ2-7,CASSLERANINEQYF
TRBV18,13,.,TRBJ2-7,CASSPGAVDEQYF
TRBV28,16,.,TRBJ2-1,CASSLLSGTGNNEQFF
TRBV5-1,16,many,TRBJ2-1,CASSRVLEGSYNEQFF
TRBV7-3,15,many,TRBJ2-7,CASSLTGGRTYEQYF
TRBV6-1,15,medium-sized,TRBJ1-2,CASSRKTGDSYGYTF
TRBV7-7,14,many,TRBJ2-5,CASSPPGQRETQYF
TRBV24-1,13,many,TRBJ2-1,CATSDHTKDEQFF
TRBV6-5,14,.,TRBJ1-6,CASSYKTWNSPLHF
TRBV15,16,few,TRBJ2-3,CATSRDRGGSTDTQYF
TRBV28,16,medium-sized,TRBJ2-1,CASTRRPFEGTNEQFF
TRBV5-1,15,many,TRBJ2-5,CASSFTSGGQETQYF
TRBV18,15,.,TRBJ1-1,CASSHRQGGNTEAFF
TRBV6-4,16,medium-sized,TRBJ2-3,CASSDSLAGDVNTQYF
TRBV5-1,14,many,TRBJ2-4,CASKKDLAKNIQYF
TRBV6-1,13,many,TRBJ2-3,CATRQLGTDTQYF
TRBV12-3/TRBV12-4,14,few,TRBJ2-5,CASSLRRLQGTQYF
TRBV6-1,14,.,TRBJ2-7,CASRAGTEAYEQYF
TRBV19,11,once,TRBJ1-2,CDSRMGQFSTF
TRBV12-3/TRBV12-4,14,few,TRBJ1-6,CASSQGAENSPLHF
TRBV6-6,17,.,TRBJ2-3,CASSYRLAVFSTDTQYF
TRBV6-4,12,medium-sized,TRBJ2-7,CASSPRSYEQYF
TRBV12-3/TRBV12-4,14,many,TRBJ1-4,CASSPGAGSEKLFF
TRBV28,14,medium-sized,TRBJ1-1,CASSLSGMNTEAFF
TRBV6-2/TRBV6-3,14,few,TRBJ2-1,CDSSYLGNSGEQLF
TRBV28,19,few,TRBJ2-3,CASSLEGLAGTGDTDTQYF
TRBV7-9,15,.,TRBJ1-6,CASSSIAGGLSPLHF
TRBV6-5,19,many,TRBJ1-5,CASSYWDRGRFGPDQPQHF
TRBV11-1,15,many,TRBJ2-2,CASRPGLADTGELFF
TRBV4-1,15,few,TRBJ1-5,CASSQVGRNNQPQHF
TRBV20-1,19,many,TRBJ2-7,CSASGPSGRASLVSYEQYF
TRBV5-1,15,many,TRBJ2-2,CASSLRTGDTGELFF
TRBV29-1,11,few,TRBJ1-3,CSSKTGNTIYF